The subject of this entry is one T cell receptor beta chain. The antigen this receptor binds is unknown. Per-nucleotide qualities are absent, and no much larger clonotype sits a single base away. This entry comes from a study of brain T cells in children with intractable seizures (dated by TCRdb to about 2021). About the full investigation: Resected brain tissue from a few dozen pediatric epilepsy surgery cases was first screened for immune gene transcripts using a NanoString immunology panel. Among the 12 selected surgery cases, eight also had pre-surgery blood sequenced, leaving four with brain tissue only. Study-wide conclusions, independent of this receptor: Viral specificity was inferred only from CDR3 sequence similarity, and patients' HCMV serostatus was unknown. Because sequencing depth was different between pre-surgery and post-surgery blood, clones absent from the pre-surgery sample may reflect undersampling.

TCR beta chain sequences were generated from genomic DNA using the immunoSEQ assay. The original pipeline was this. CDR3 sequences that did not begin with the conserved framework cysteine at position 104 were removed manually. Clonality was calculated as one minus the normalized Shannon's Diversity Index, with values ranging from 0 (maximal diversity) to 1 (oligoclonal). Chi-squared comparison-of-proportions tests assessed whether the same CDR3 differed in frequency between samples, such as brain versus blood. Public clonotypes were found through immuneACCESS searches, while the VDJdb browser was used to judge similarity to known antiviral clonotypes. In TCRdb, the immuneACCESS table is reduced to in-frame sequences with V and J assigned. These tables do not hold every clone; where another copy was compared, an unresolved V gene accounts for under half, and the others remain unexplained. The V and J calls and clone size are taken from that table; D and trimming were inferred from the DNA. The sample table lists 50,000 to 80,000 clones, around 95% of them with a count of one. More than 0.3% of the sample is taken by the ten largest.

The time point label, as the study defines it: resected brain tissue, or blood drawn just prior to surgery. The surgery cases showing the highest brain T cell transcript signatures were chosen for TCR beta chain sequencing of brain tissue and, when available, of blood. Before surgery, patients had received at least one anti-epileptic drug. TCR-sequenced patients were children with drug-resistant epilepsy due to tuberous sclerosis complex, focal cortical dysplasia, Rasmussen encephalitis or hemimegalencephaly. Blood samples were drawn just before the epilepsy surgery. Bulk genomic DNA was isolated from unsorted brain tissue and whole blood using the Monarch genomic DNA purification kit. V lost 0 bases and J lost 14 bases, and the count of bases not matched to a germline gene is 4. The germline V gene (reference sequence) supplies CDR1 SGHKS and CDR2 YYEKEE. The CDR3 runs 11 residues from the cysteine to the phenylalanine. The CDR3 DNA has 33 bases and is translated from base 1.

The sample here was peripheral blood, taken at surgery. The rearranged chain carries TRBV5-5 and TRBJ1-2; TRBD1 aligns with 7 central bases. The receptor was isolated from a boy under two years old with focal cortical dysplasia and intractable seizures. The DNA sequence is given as TGTGCCAGCAGCTTGGAGGGGGCGATTACCTTC. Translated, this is CASSLEGAITF.